A selection of T cell receptor beta chains follows, all from one sample in a study of blood T cell repertoires in COVID-19. Repertoires were generated with immunoSEQ multiplex PCR, while TCRdb's copy carries only in-frame clones and drops some. Of under 30,000 clones listed, roughly 90% were seen once; the top ten hold 3.5%. Sequenced: peripheral blood. The receptor source for this set is a human donor in a cohort sampled during active COVID-19. The CDR3 runs from the conserved cysteine through the conserved F or W. The order of the fields is D gene, J gene, V gene, CDR3 protein. A D gene is named only where the DNA matches it firmly.

-	TRBJ1-4	TRBV6-5	CASARPPTNEKLFF
TRBD1	TRBJ1-1	TRBV5-4	CASSRVQGAFGTEAFF
TRBD1	TRBJ2-5	TRBV4-1	CASSRGQQETQYF
TRBD1	TRBJ2-4	TRBV5-1	CASSEESGGSKNIQYF
-	TRBJ2-5	TRBV6-5	CASTRETQYF
TRBD1	TRBJ2-2	TRBV3-1/TRBV3-2	CASSQGQGFGELFF
-	TRBJ1-2	TRBV5-6	CASSLDGSILRGYTF
-	TRBJ1-3	TRBV5-4	CASSLARPGTGNTIYF
-	TRBJ1-5	TRBV28	CASSTGTPFNQPQHF
TRBD2	TRBJ2-1	TRBV5-1	CASSAGGLNNEQFF
TRBD1	TRBJ1-5	TRBV6-5	CASSYSGQVGQPQHF
TRBD1	TRBJ1-1	TRBV19	CASSRQGETEAFF
-	TRBJ2-3	TRBV7-9	CASSLRGSTDTQYF
-	TRBJ2-2	TRBV4-2	CASSQDPTGEVAGELFF
-	TRBJ1-5	TRBV29-1	CSVGSSNQPQHF
-	TRBJ2-7	TRBV13	CASSSTALSYEQYF
-	TRBJ1-6	TRBV6-2/TRBV6-3	CASSYDRLVSSYNSPLHF
TRBD1	TRBJ1-5	TRBV6-5	CASRTGAGNQPQHF
-	TRBJ1-1	TRBV19	CASSPQGGSTEAFF
-	TRBJ2-7	TRBV7-9	CASGLDNYEQYF
-	TRBJ1-6	TRBV7-2	CASSLLSYNSPLHF
TRBD1	TRBJ2-1	TRBV9	CASSFTGGSSYNEQFF
TRBD1	TRBJ2-2	TRBV29-1	CSVASGTGNTGELFF
TRBD2	TRBJ2-2	TRBV4-1	CASSQPTGGPVGELFF
-	TRBJ2-5	TRBV3-1/TRBV3-2	CASSRKGVPLGETQYF
-	TRBJ2-4	TRBV7-2	CASSSYGRGRKGGNIQYF
-	TRBJ2-1	TRBV29-1	CSVEDPRVEQFF
TRBD2	TRBJ2-7	TRBV11-2	CASSFWGGIIHEQYF
-	TRBJ1-4	TRBV27	CASTTGPGAEKLFF
-	TRBJ2-1	TRBV3-1/TRBV3-2	CASSQDLSWGTRYNEQFF
-	TRBJ1-2	TRBV12-3/TRBV12-4	CASRWGGNYGYTF
TRBD1	TRBJ2-1	TRBV3-1/TRBV3-2	CAAGTGGAYNEQFF
-	TRBJ1-2	TRBV2	CASSENRAGYGYTF
-	TRBJ1-1	TRBV6-2/TRBV6-3	CASSYLPQGTEAFF
TRBD2	TRBJ2-1	TRBV5-1	CASSLSGGFYNEQFF
-	TRBJ2-3	TRBV7-9	CASSLVAGARSTQYF
TRBD1	TRBJ2-7	TRBV6-6	CASSQPGQGASYEQYF
-	TRBJ2-4	TRBV27	CASSSGGGEGNIQYF
-	TRBJ1-1	TRBV3-1/TRBV3-2	CASSQVPGETEAFF
TRBD2	TRBJ2-1	TRBV7-8	CASSLAFFASGGRAMRNEQFF
TRBD1	TRBJ1-6	TRBV7-2	CASSLSPGQGIPLHF
TRBD1	TRBJ1-5	TRBV19	CASSFQGVDQPQHF
-	TRBJ2-1	TRBV30	CAWSVLGGSYNEQFF
-	TRBJ2-7	TRBV6-5	CASSSGHFYEQYF
TRBD2	TRBJ2-2	TRBV7-8	CASSLQRGGRAGELFF
-	TRBJ2-7	TRBV7-8	CASSSTLYEQYF
-	TRBJ1-1	TRBV7-2	CASSLAGRGVSTEAFF
TRBD1	TRBJ1-5	TRBV6-1	CASSVSGQGGGQPQHF
-	TRBJ1-2	TRBV29-1	CSVLFGIHPYGYTF
TRBD2	TRBJ2-7	TRBV6-5	CASSYGVAGPHDEQYF
TRBD1	TRBJ1-4	TRBV27	CASSSTQTGRKEKLFF
-	TRBJ2-3	TRBV5-4	CASSATRTDTQYF
-	TRBJ1-2	TRBV7-5	CVRRDPGQGASGYTF
-	TRBJ1-6	TRBV7-2	CASSPNEIYNSPLHF
-	TRBJ1-5	TRBV30	CAWSVAGDQPQHF